This is a list of T cell receptor beta chains from one sample in a study of blood T cell repertoires in COVID-19. Clones were sequenced by immunoSEQ multiplex PCR, and TCRdb holds only the in-frame ones, with some missing. The sample lists about 190,000 clones, 70% to 90% occurring once. The sequencing sample was made of peripheral blood. The receptors derive from a middle-aged woman who had recovered from COVID-19. Each CDR3 is given with its conserved first and last residue. The D gene is left open where the match is weak. Clone size is not always given. Where it is, it says once, few, many or a class for expanded clones.

V gene: TRBV7-9; J gene: TRBJ2-1; clone size: .; D gene: .; CDR3 DNA: TGTGCCAGCAGCGCTGTGGCTAGCGTTGTAGATGAGCAGTTCTTC; CDR3 protein: CASSAVASVVDEQFF
V gene: TRBV4-1; J gene: TRBJ2-1; clone size: .; D gene: .; CDR3 DNA: TGCGCCAGCAGCCCGTCACCGGGACACCCCTACAATGAGCAGTTCTTC; CDR3 protein: CASSPSPGHPYNEQFF
V gene: TRBV19; J gene: TRBJ1-3; clone size: .; D gene: .; CDR3 DNA: TGTGCCAGTACCCATCGGGCAGGGTCTCCACGCTCTGGAAACACCATATATTTT; CDR3 protein: CASTHRAGSPRSGNTIYF
V gene: TRBV30; J gene: TRBJ2-5; clone size: .; D gene: TRBD2; CDR3 DNA: TGTGCCTGGAGTGTATCGAGGACTAGCGGGACCCAAGAGACCCAGTACTTC; CDR3 protein: CAWSVSRTSGTQETQYF
V gene: TRBV9; J gene: TRBJ2-1; clone size: .; D gene: .; CDR3 DNA: TGTGCCAGCAGCGTAGATCTTGGGCACAATGAGCAGTTCTTC; CDR3 protein: CASSVDLGHNEQFF
V gene: TRBV27; J gene: TRBJ1-1; clone size: .; D gene: .; CDR3 DNA: TGTGCCAGCAGTTTATCGTCAACAGTCCCGAACACTGAAGCTTTCTTT; CDR3 protein: CASSLSSTVPNTEAFF
V gene: TRBV24-1; J gene: TRBJ2-3; clone size: .; D gene: .; CDR3 DNA: TGTGCCACCAGTGATTTGAGCGGCCCCACAGATACGCAGTATTTT; CDR3 protein: CATSDLSGPTDTQYF
V gene: TRBV12-3/TRBV12-4; J gene: TRBJ1-1; clone size: .; D gene: .; CDR3 DNA: TGTGCCAGCAGTTTCGGCGGGAACACTGAAGCTTTCTTT; CDR3 protein: CASSFGGNTEAFF
V gene: TRBV7-2; J gene: TRBJ2-5; clone size: .; D gene: .; CDR3 DNA: TGTGCCAGCAGGTCGCCGGACAGTCAAGAGACCCAGTACTTC; CDR3 protein: CASRSPDSQETQYF
V gene: TRBV6-5; J gene: TRBJ1-4; clone size: .; D gene: .; CDR3 DNA: TGTGCCAGCAGCGTCGGGGACTTAAATGAAAAACTGTTTTTT; CDR3 protein: CASSVGDLNEKLFF
V gene: TRBV19; J gene: TRBJ1-5; clone size: .; D gene: .; CDR3 DNA: TGTGCCAGTAGCTATCGGGAGAATCAGCCCCAGCATTTT; CDR3 protein: CASSYRENQPQHF
V gene: TRBV6-2/TRBV6-3; J gene: TRBJ2-7; clone size: .; D gene: TRBD2; CDR3 DNA: TGTGCCAGCAGTTACTCGACGCAGACTAGCGGGAGATACGAGCAGTACTTC; CDR3 protein: CASSYSTQTSGRYEQYF
V gene: TRBV12-3/TRBV12-4; J gene: TRBJ2-3; clone size: .; D gene: .; CDR3 DNA: TGTGCCAGCCGCACTAGTGCAGATACGCAGTATTTT; CDR3 protein: CASRTSADTQYF
V gene: TRBV7-8; J gene: TRBJ1-1; clone size: few; D gene: TRBD1; CDR3 DNA: TGTGCCAGCAGCTTAGGACAGGGGATGAACACTGAAGCTTTCTTT; CDR3 protein: CASSLGQGMNTEAFF
V gene: TRBV9; J gene: TRBJ2-7; clone size: .; D gene: TRBD2; CDR3 DNA: TGTGCCAGCAGCGTAGGTGCGGGAGGACCCTCCTACGAGCAGTACTTC; CDR3 protein: CASSVGAGGPSYEQYF
V gene: TRBV6-1; J gene: TRBJ1-2; clone size: .; D gene: TRBD1; CDR3 DNA: TGTGCCAGCAGTGAGGACAGGGCCGTCTATGGCTACACCTTC; CDR3 protein: CASSEDRAVYGYTF
V gene: TRBV11-2; J gene: TRBJ2-1; clone size: .; D gene: TRBD1; CDR3 DNA: TGTGCCAGCAGAATGGGGGCAGGGGGCTACAATGAGCAGTTCTTC; CDR3 protein: CASRMGAGGYNEQFF
V gene: TRBV19; J gene: TRBJ1-1; clone size: .; D gene: TRBD1; CDR3 DNA: TGTGCCAGTAGTGACCCGGGACAGTACCACACTGAAGCTTTCTTT; CDR3 protein: CASSDPGQYHTEAFF
V gene: TRBV12-3/TRBV12-4; J gene: TRBJ2-1; clone size: .; D gene: .; CDR3 DNA: TGTGCCAGCAGTCCCTCTGGCGGTAATGAGCAGTTCTTC; CDR3 protein: CASSPSGGNEQFF
V gene: TRBV27; J gene: TRBJ2-6; clone size: .; D gene: .; CDR3 DNA: TGTGCCAGCAGTTTACTTGGGGCCAACGTCCTGACTTTC; CDR3 protein: CASSLLGANVLTF
V gene: TRBV12-5; J gene: TRBJ1-4; clone size: .; D gene: .; CDR3 DNA: TGTGCTAGTGGGCGGGACACTAATGAAAAACTGTTTTTT; CDR3 protein: CASGRDTNEKLFF
V gene: TRBV10-3; J gene: TRBJ1-6; clone size: .; D gene: .; CDR3 DNA: TGTGCCATCAAAGAGGGAGTTCCAGGATCACCCCTCCACTTT; CDR3 protein: CAIKEGVPGSPLHF
V gene: TRBV19; J gene: TRBJ2-2; clone size: .; D gene: TRBD2; CDR3 DNA: TGTGCCTCATCCACTTCCCTAGCGGGAGGGGCTAAACCGAACACCGGGGAGCTGTTTTTT; CDR3 protein: CASSTSLAGGAKPNTGELFF
V gene: TRBV9; J gene: TRBJ2-4; clone size: .; D gene: TRBD2; CDR3 DNA: TGTGCCAGCAGCGTAACATCCGGACTAGCGGGAGGAATAGGCAAAAACATTCAGTACTTC; CDR3 protein: CASSVTSGLAGGIGKNIQYF
V gene: TRBV29-1; J gene: TRBJ1-1; clone size: .; D gene: .; CDR3 DNA: TGCAGCGTTGTTGAAGGGGAGGCCACTGAAGCTTTCTTT; CDR3 protein: CSVVEGEATEAFF
V gene: TRBV7-8; J gene: TRBJ1-1; clone size: .; D gene: .; CDR3 DNA: TGTGCCAGCAGACCTGAGCAGGGGTCCACTGAAGCTTTCTTT; CDR3 protein: CASRPEQGSTEAFF
V gene: TRBV7-2; J gene: TRBJ1-1; clone size: .; D gene: TRBD1; CDR3 DNA: TGTGCCAGCAGCTTAAACGACAGGGGCCACAACACTGAAGCTTTCTTT; CDR3 protein: CASSLNDRGHNTEAFF
V gene: TRBV5-6; J gene: TRBJ2-3; clone size: .; D gene: .; CDR3 DNA: TGTGCCAGCAGCTTTACTGGATACTACACAGATACGCAGTATTTT; CDR3 protein: CASSFTGYYTDTQYF
V gene: TRBV27; J gene: TRBJ2-1; clone size: .; D gene: TRBD2; CDR3 DNA: TGTGCCAGCAGTTTCCTCCGGGGTGGACTAGCGGGAGCGTATGAGCAGTTCTTC; CDR3 protein: CASSFLRGGLAGAYEQFF